The 14 T cell receptor beta chains below were found in one sample sequenced in a study of beta chain features in type 1 diabetes. Expressed TCRB transcripts were sequenced because the isolated RNA had all been reverse transcribed beforehand. The repertoire was sequenced with immunoSEQ multiplex PCR; TCRdb's copy has only in-frame clones and lacks some. The sample carries 200,000 to 300,000 clones, roughly 30% recorded once. The sequencing sample was made of central memory CD4+ T cells from blood. These TCRs come from a man younger than 40 in good health.

This clone was seen at least ten times. The chain couples TRBV28 to TRBJ2-3; D is unresolved. V gave up 4 bases and J gave up 2 bases, with 4 bases separating them. CDR3 length equals 12 residues. Germline CDR1 MDHEN, CDR2 SYDVKM. The CDR3 here is CASSSDTDTQYF. In DNA form, the CDR3 reads TGTGCCAGCAGTTCCGACACAGATACGCAGTATTTT.

CDR3 in DNA: TGTGCCACCAGCAGAGATCCCACTAGCGGATACAATGAGCAGTTCTTC. It is translated as CATSRDPTSGYNEQFF. V usage is TRBV15 and J usage is TRBJ2-1, with 8 bases fitting TRBD2. Germline CDR1 reads LNHNV; CDR2 reads YYDKDF (reference sequence). With V trimmed by 0 bases and J by 4 bases, 5 bases remained unmatched. The CDR3 extends over 16 amino acids.

This clone was observed a handful of times. V usage is TRBV28 and J usage is TRBJ2-1; D not certain. V lost 3 bases to trimming and J lost 7 bases, with 4 bases between them. Germline V gene data show CDR1 as MDHEN and CDR2 as SYDVKM. This CDR3 region has 11 residues. Here the CDR3 reads CASSFPNEQFF. CDR3 sequence (DNA): TGTGCCAGCAGTTTCCCTAATGAGCAGTTCTTC.

This clone was observed a few times. Other DNA sequences in this specimen translate into the identical CDR3. This chain joins TRBV28 and TRBJ2-7, with TRBD1 as a possible D gene (6 bases). Germline loops: CDR1 MDHEN, CDR2 SYDVKM. This CDR3 is 13 amino acids long. V lost 7 bases to trimming and J lost 3 bases, with 13 bases between them. CDR3 loop: CASIGTPLYEQYF. In DNA, the CDR3 is TGTGCCAGCATCGGGACACCACTCTACGAGCAGTACTTC.

This chain connects TRBV7-2 to TRBJ2-3; 10 nucleotides match TRBD2. The CDR3 spans 14 residues. With 6 bases clipped from V and 7 bases from J, the junction kept 7 bases outside the gene matches. Germline V CDR1 and CDR2: SGHTA, FQGNSA. The CDR3 loop is CASSLAGVGNTQYF. The CDR3, as DNA: TGTGCCAGCAGTCTAGCGGGAGTGGGAAATACGCAGTATTTT.

This chain uses TRBV28 with TRBJ2-7, with TRBD2 as a possible D gene (6 bases). In germline, CDR1 is MDHEN, CDR2 SYDVKM. This CDR3 is built from 13 residues. Trimming cost V 6 bases and J 3 bases, with 12 bases left between them. The CDR3 loop reads CASRRDSVYEQYF. The CDR3 DNA follows: TGTGCCAGCAGAAGGGACTCAGTCTACGAGCAGTACTTC.

The gene calls are TRBV19 and TRBJ1-1, with TRBD1 matching over 7 bases. Looked up from germline, CDR1 is LNHDA and CDR2 is SQIVND (reference sequence). Losses at the gene ends were 6 bases for V and 6 bases for J; bases not matched to a gene: 7. The CDR3 covers 13 residues. The CDR3 here is CASSQDRDAEAFF. The CDR3 region has the DNA TGTGCCAGTAGCCAAGACAGGGATGCTGAAGCTTTCTTT.

This chain links TRBV9 with TRBJ2-7; possible D gene TRBD2, 7 bases. CDR1 SGDLS and CDR2 YYNGEE come from the germline V gene. V gave up 0 bases and J gave up 0 bases, with 16 bases separating them. The CDR3 sequence is 17 residues long. The CDR3 sequence: CASSVESGGGISYEQYF. CDR3 DNA: TGTGCCAGCAGCGTAGAATCAGGCGGGGGCATCTCCTACGAGCAGTACTTC.

The chain couples TRBV11-2 to TRBJ2-1; D unresolved. Trimming took 1 base from V and 10 from J, leaving 11 bases between them. CDR1 is SGHAT and CDR2 is FQNNGV in the germline V gene. The CDR3 sequence is 13 residues long. The CDR3 loop is CASSLVPMGEQFF. The CDR3, as DNA: TGTGCCAGCAGCTTAGTCCCAATGGGGGAGCAGTTCTTC. The full variable domain, rest sourced from reference TRBV11-2 and TRBJ2-1, is EAGVAQSPRYKIIEKRQSVAFWCNPISGHATLYWYQQILGQGPKLLIQFQNNGVVDDSQLPKDRFSAERLKGVDSTLKIQPAKLEDSAVYLCASSLVPMGEQFFGPGTRLTVL.

This clone was detected only a few times. This chain links TRBV6-5 with TRBJ1-1; 9 bases align to TRBD1. From germline, CDR1 is MNHEY and CDR2 SVGAGI. Unmatched junction bases numbered 8, after V lost 6 bases and J lost 6 bases. This CDR3 comprises 14 residues. The DNA for the CDR3 is TGTGCCAGCAGCAACGGACAGGGGTGGGCTGAAGCTTTCTTT. This gives the protein CASSNGQGWAEAFF.

This clone appeared a few times. The genes are TRBV29-1 and TRBJ1-2; D is uncertain. Trimming took 7 bases from V and 4 from J, leaving 16 bases between them. The CDR3 runs to 13 residues. The germline V gene encodes CDR1 SQVTM and CDR2 ANQGSEA. The CDR3 coding sequence is TGCAGCGCCCTTGGCGGTGGGAGCTATGGCTACACCTTC. Amino acid sequence: CSALGGGSYGYTF.

The J gene is TRBJ2-3, the V gene TRBV18; TRBD2 aligns across 8 bases. V trimming: 0 bases; J trimming: 1 base; junction bases outside the gene matches: 3. The CDR3 consists of 16 residues. CDR1 and CDR2 from the germline V gene are KGHSH and LQKENI. CDR3 in amino acids: CASSPPRGVGTDTQYF. The CDR3 DNA sequence: TGTGCCAGCTCACCACCGCGGGGGGTAGGCACAGATACGCAGTATTTT.

The genes are TRBV27 and TRBJ2-1; 8 bases are a match to TRBD1. The germline V gene encodes CDR1 MNHEY and CDR2 SMNVEV (reference sequence). This CDR3 has 14 residues. The ends lost 6 bases at V and 6 bases at J; junction bases unmatched: 7. The CDR3 region has the DNA TGTGCCAGCAGCCAGACAGGGGCTGGCAATGAGCAGTTCTTC. This sequence encodes CASSQTGAGNEQFF.

The rearrangement joins TRBV6-6 to TRBJ1-2; D gene uncertain. The CDR3 length is 12 residues. V lost 2 bases and J lost 8, with 9 bases in between. Germline-derived CDR1 and CDR2 are MNHNY and SVGAGI (reference sequence). The CDR3 DNA follows: TGTGCCAGCAGTTACGAGGCATCCGGCTACACCTTC. Amino acids: CASSYEASGYTF.